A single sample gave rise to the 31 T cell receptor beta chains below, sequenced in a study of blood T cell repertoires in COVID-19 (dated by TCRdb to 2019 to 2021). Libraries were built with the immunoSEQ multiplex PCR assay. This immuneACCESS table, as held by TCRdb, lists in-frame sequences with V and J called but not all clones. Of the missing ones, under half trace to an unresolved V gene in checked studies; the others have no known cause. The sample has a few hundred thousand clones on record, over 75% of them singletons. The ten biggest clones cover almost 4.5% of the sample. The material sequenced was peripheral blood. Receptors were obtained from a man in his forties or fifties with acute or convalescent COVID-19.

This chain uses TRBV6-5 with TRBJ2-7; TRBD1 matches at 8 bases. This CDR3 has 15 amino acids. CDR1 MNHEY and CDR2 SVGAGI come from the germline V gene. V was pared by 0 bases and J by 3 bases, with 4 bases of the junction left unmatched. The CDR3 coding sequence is TGTGCCAGCAGTTACTCGGGACAGGTCCGCTACGAGCAGTACTTC. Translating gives CASSYSGQVRYEQYF.

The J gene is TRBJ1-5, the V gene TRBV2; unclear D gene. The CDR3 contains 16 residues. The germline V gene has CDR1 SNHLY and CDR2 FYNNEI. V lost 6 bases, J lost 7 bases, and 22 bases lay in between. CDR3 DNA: TGTGCCAGCAGGGGAGGTACCCCACGCACGGGCCAGCCCCAGCATTTT. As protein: CASRGGTPRTGQPQHF.

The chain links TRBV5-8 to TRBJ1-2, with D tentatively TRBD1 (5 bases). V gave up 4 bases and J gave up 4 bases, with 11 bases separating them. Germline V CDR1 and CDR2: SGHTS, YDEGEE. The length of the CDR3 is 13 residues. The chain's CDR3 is CASSRGVTYGYTF. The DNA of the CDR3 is TGTGCCAGCAGCCGGGGGGTTACCTATGGCTACACCTTC.

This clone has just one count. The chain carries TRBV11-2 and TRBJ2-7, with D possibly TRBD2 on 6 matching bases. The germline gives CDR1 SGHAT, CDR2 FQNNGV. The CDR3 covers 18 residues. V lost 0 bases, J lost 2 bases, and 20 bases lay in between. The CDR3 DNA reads TGTGCCAGCAGCTTAGATCACCTCAAGCCGGGGGAGACCTACGAGCAGTACTTC. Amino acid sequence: CASSLDHLKPGETYEQYF.

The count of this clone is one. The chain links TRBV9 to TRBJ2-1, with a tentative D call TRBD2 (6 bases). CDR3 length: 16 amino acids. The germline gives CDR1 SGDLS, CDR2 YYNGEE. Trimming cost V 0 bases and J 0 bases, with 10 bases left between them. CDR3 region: CASSVGLAPSYNEQFF. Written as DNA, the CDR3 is TGTGCCAGCAGCGTAGGTCTAGCGCCCTCCTACAATGAGCAGTTCTTC.

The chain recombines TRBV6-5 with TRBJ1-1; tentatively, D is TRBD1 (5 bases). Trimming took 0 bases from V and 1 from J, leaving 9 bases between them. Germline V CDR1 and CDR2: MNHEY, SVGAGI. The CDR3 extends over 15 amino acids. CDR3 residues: CASSYSTVGNTEAFF. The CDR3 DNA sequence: TGTGCCAGCAGTTACTCGACAGTAGGGAACACTGAAGCTTTCTTT.

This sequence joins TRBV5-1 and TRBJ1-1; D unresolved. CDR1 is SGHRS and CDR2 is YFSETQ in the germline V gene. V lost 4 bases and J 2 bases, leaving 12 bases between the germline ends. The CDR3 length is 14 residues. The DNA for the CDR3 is TGCGCCAGCAGCCTAGACGGGTTTAACACTGAAGCTTTCTTT. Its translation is CASSLDGFNTEAFF.

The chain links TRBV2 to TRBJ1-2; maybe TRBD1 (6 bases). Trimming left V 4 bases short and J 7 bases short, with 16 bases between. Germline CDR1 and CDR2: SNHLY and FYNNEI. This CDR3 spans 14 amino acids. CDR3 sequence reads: CASSGPRGAGGYTF. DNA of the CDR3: TGTGCCAGCAGTGGGCCTCGGGGGGCGGGTGGCTACACCTTC.

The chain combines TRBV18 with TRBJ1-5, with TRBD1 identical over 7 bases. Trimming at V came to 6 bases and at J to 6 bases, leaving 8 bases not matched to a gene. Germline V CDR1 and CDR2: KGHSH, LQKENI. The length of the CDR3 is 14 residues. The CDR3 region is CASSPTGSVQPQHF. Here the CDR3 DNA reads TGTGCCAGCTCCCCGACAGGGTCGGTTCAGCCCCAGCATTTT.

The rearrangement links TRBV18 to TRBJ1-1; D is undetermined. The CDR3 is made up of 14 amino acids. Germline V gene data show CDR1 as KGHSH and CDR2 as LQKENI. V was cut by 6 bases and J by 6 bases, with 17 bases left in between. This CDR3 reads CASSRGGLEAEAFF. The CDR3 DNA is TGTGCCAGCTCCCGGGGAGGACTAGAGGCTGAAGCTTTCTTT.

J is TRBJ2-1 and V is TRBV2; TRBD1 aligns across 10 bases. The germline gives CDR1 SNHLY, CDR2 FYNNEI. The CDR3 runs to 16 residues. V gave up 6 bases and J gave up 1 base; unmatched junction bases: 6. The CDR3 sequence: CASRHGTGESYNEQFF. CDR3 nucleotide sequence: TGTGCCAGCAGGCATGGGACAGGGGAATCCTACAATGAGCAGTTCTTC.

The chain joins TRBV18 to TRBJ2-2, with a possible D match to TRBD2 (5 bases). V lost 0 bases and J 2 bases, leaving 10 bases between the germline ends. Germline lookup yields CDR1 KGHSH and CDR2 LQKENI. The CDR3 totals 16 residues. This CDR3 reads CASSPPSSFNTGELFF. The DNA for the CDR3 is TGTGCCAGCTCACCACCATCTAGCTTTAACACCGGGGAGCTGTTTTTT.

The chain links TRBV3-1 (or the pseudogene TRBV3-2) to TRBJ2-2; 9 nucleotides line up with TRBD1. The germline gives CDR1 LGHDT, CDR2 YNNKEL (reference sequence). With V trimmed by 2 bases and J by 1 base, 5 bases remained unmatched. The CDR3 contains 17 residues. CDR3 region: CASSQPRDRVNTGELFF. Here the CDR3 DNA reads TGTGCCAGCAGCCAACCCCGGGACAGGGTGAACACCGGGGAGCTGTTTTTT.

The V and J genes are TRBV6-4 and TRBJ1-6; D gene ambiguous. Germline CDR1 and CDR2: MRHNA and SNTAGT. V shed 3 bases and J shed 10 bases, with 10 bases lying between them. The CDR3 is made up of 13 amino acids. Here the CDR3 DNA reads TGTGCCAGCAGTGAGTTTTTGCGATCACCCCTCCACTTT. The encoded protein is CASSEFLRSPLHF.

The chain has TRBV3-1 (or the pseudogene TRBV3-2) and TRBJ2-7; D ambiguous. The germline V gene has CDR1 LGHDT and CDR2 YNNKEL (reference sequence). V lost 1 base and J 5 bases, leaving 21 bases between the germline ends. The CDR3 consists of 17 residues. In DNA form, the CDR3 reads TGTGCCAGCAGCCAAGGAAGTCTCCTTGGAAGTAGCAACGAGCAGTACTTC. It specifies CASSQGSLLGSSNEQYF.

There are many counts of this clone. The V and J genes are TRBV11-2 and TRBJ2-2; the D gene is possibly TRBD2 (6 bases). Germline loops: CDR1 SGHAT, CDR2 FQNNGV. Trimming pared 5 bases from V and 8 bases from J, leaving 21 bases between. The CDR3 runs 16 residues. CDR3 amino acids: CASSDSGLPAGGELFF. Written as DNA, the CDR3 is TGTGCCAGCAGCGATAGCGGCCTGCCCGCTGGGGGGGAGCTGTTTTTT.

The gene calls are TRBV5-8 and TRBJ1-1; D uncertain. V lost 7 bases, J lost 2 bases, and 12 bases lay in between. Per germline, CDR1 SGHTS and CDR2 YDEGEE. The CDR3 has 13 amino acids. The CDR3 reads CASLFTANTEAFF. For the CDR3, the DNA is TGTGCCAGCCTATTTACAGCAAACACTGAAGCTTTCTTT.

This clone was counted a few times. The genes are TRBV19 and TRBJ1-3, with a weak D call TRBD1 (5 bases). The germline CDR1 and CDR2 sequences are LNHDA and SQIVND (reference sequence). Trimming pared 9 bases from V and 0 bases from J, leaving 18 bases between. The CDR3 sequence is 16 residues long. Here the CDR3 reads CASTSVGPDSGNTIYF. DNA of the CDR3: TGTGCCAGCACCTCAGTGGGGCCCGACTCTGGAAACACCATATATTTT.

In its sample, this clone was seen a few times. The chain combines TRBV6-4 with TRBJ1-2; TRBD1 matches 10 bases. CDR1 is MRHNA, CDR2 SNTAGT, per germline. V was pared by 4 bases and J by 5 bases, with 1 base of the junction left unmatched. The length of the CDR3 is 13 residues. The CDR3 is CASSAGQGYGYTF. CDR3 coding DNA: TGTGCCAGCAGTGCGGGACAGGGGTATGGCTACACCTTC.

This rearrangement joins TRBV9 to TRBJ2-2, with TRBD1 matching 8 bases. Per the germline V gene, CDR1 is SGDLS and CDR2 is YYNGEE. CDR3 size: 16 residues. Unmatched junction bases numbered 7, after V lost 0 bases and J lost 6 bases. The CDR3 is CASSVVSDRVAGELFF. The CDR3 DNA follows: TGTGCCAGCAGCGTAGTCTCGGACAGGGTCGCCGGGGAGCTGTTTTTT.

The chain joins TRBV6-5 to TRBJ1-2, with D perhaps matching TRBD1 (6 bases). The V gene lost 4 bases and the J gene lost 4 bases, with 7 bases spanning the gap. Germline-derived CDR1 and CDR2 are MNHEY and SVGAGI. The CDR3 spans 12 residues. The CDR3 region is CASSLQGYGYTF. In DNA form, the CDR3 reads TGTGCCAGCAGTTTACAGGGCTATGGCTACACCTTC.

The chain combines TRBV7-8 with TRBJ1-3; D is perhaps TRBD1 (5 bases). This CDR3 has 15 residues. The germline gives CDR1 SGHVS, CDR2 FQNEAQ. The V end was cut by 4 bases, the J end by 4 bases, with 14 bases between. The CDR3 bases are TGTGCCAGCAGCTCCAGGGCCGTGGGGGGAAACACCATATATTTT. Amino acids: CASSSRAVGGNTIYF.

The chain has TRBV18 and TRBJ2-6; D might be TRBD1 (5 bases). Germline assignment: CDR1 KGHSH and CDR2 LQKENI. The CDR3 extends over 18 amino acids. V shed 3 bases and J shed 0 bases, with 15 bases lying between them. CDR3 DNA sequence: TGTGCCAGCTCACCCGCCGGTGGACAAAACTCTGGGGCCAACGTCCTGACTTTC. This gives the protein CASSPAGGQNSGANVLTF.

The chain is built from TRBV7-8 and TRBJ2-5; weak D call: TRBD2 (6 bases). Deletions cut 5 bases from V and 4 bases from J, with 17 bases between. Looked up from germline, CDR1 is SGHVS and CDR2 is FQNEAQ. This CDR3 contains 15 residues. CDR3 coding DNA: TGTGCCAGCAGCCCACAGTGGGGAGGTCCAGAGACCCAGTACTTC. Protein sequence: CASSPQWGGPETQYF.

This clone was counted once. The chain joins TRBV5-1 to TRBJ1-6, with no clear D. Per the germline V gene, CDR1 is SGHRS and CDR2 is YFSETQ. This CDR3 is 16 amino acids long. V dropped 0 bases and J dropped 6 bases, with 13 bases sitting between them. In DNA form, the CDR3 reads TGCGCCAGCAGCTTGGTGGGAGGGCGGTTTAATTCACCCCTCCACTTT. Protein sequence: CASSLVGGRFNSPLHF.

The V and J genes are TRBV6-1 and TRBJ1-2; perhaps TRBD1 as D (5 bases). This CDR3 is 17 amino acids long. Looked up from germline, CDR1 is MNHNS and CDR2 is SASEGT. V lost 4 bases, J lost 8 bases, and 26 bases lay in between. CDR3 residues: CASSAGPGRGSLSGYTF. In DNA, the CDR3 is TGTGCCAGCAGTGCAGGTCCAGGGAGGGGATCTTTGAGCGGCTACACCTTC.

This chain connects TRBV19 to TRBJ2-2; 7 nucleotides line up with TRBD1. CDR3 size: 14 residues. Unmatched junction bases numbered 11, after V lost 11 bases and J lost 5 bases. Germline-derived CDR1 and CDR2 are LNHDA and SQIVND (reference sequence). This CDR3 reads CASGDRRGTGELFF. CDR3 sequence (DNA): TGTGCCTCAGGGGACAGAAGAGGAACCGGGGAGCTGTTTTTT. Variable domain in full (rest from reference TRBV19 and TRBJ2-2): DGGITQSPKYLFRKEGQNVTLSCEQNLNHDAMYWYRQDPGQGLRLIYYSQIVNDFQKGDIAEGYSVSREKKESFPLTVTSAQKNPTAFYLCASGDRRGTGELFFGEGSRLTVL.

CDR3 sequence reads: CAGADGGTTDTQYF. For the CDR3, the DNA is TGTGCCGGAGCTGACGGGGGTACCACAGATACGCAGTATTTT. The rearrangement uses TRBV28 and TRBJ2-3, with D possibly TRBD2 on 6 matching bases. The germline V gene has CDR1 MDHEN and CDR2 SYDVKM. Trimming removed 11 bases at V and 2 bases at J, with 17 bases between. CDR3 length: 14 residues.

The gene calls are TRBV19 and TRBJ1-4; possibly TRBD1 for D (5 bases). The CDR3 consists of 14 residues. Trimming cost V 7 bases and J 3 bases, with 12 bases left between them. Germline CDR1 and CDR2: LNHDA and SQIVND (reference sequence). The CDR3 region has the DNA TGTGCCAGTAACTTGGGGCTGGCTAATGAAAAACTGTTTTTT. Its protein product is CASNLGLANEKLFF.

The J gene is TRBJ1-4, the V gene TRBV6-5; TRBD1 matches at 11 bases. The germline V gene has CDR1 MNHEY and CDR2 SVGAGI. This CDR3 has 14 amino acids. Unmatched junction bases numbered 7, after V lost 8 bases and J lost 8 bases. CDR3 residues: CASSPDRGREKLFF. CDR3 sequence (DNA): TGTGCCAGCTCGCCGGACAGGGGGCGCGAAAAACTGTTTTTT.

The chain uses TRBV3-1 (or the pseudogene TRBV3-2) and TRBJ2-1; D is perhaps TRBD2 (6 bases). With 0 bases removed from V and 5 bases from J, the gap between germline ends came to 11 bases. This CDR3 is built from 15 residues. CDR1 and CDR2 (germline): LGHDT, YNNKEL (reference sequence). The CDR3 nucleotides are TGTGCCAGCAGCCAAGATAGCGGCAGGCACAATGAGCAGTTCTTC. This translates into CASSQDSGRHNEQFF.